The clone carrying this T cell receptor beta chain was counted once. This sample was taken from a study of blood T cells in healthy people across ages. A second about 7 to 12 cycle PCR used barcoded and J-beta primers. TCRdb passed the 5' RACE reads through MiXCR, listing each CDR3 protein once. The sample yields more than 1.4 million distinct CDR3 sequences, 42% seen once. The CDR3 has 10 amino acids. V was clipped by 5 bases and J by 7 bases, with 9 bases between them. CDR1 and CDR2 (germline): GTSNPN, SVGIG (reference sequence). The source of this sequence is a woman aged 18-29 years in good health. The gene calls are TRBV30 and TRBJ2-7; D unclear. The sequencing sample was made of blood. The CDR3 spells CAWEANEQYF. CDR3 coding DNA: TGTGCCTGGGAGGCCAATGAGCAGTACTTC.